The 30 T cell receptor beta chains presented below share a single source sample, sequenced in a study of control samples from healthy donors and cancer patients. The table came from immunoSEQ multiplex PCR; TCRdb's copy has only in-frame clones and leaves some out. This table has around 67,000 clones, about nine tenths appearing once. The source material was PBMCs. The receptors originated from a man in his sixties with colorectal cancer.

The J gene is TRBJ2-7, the V gene TRBV4-1; 7 nucleotides agree with TRBD1. Germline CDR1 is MGHRA and CDR2 is YSYEKL. V lost 0 bases, J lost 7 bases, and 9 bases stayed unmatched. The CDR3 is 15 residues long. The CDR3 protein is CASSQDGQVLREQYF. In nucleotides, the CDR3 is TGCGCCAGCAGCCAAGATGGACAGGTTTTAAGGGAGCAGTACTTC.

The chain uses TRBV27 and TRBJ2-1; 7 nucleotides match TRBD2. The V gene's germline CDR1 is MNHEY and CDR2 SMNVEV (reference sequence). Trimming at V came to 0 bases and at J to 1 base, leaving 3 bases not matched to a gene. CDR3 length equals 16 residues. CDR3 bases: TGTGCCAGCAGTTTATCTTGGACTAGATCCTACAATGAGCAGTTCTTC. Translated, it gives CASSLSWTRSYNEQFF.

As to this clone: The CDR3 does not end in the conserved phenylalanine or tryptophan, so this is likely a read error. It is unclear where the CDR3 begins or ends on the DNA, so no DNA is shown, and the CDR3 is as TCRdb lists it. V is TRBV12-3 or TRBV12-4 and J is TRBJ1-4; the table's D call of TRBD1 was not tested on the DNA. The CDR3 length equals 13 residues, ends included. CDR3 sequence: CASSPGTGGSLNL.

The chain recombines TRBV5-5 with TRBJ2-5, with TRBD2 identical over 9 bases. V trimming: 4 bases; J trimming: 0 bases; junction bases outside the gene matches: 7. The CDR3 is made up of 16 amino acids. From germline, CDR1 is SGHKS and CDR2 YYEKEE (reference sequence). For the CDR3, the DNA is TGTGCCAGCAGCCCCAGCGGGGGGACCTACCAAGAGACCCAGTACTTC. Residues: CASSPSGGTYQETQYF.

This sequence joins TRBV1 and TRBJ1-1; the table names TRBD1, a call not compared with the DNA. TRBV1 is a pseudogene locus. CDR3 length: 20 residues. In DNA, the CDR3 is TGCACCAGCAGCCAAGATCGTAGGCAGGGAACGAGACCTCTTTGCACTGAAGCTTTCTTT. Amino acid sequence: CTSSQDRRQGTRPLCTEAFF.

This chain connects TRBV7-2 to TRBJ2-7; D is possibly TRBD1 (5 bases). The CDR3 runs to 17 residues. Trimming shortened V by 4 bases and J by 0 bases, and 19 bases separated the two germline ends. Per the germline V gene, CDR1 is SGHTA and CDR2 is FQGNSA. CDR3 DNA: TGTGCCAGCAGCTCGATAATCCGGACACTTGGCTCCTACGAGCAGTACTTC. This gives the protein CASSSIIRTLGSYEQYF.

V is TRBV7-9 and J is TRBJ1-6; perhaps TRBD1 as D (5 bases). V lost 6 bases, J lost 9 bases, and 15 bases lay in between. CDR1 is SEHNR and CDR2 is FQNEAQ in the germline V gene (reference sequence). The CDR3 has 14 residues. The DNA of the CDR3 is TGTGCCAGCAGACAAAGCGCCAGGGCTTCACCCCTCCACTTT. Translating it yields CASRQSARASPLHF.

V and J are TRBV7-9 and TRBJ2-3; the D gene is possibly TRBD2 (5 bases). Germline CDR1 is SEHNR and CDR2 is FQNEAQ (reference sequence). Trimming took off 2 bases at V and 4 bases at J, with 13 bases between the two ends. There are 15 residues in the CDR3. The CDR3 reads CASSLRRESADTQYF. The CDR3 DNA is TGTGCCAGCAGCTTAAGAAGGGAGAGTGCAGATACGCAGTATTTT.

The V gene is TRBV27, the J gene TRBJ2-4, with D unresolved. Germline assignment: CDR1 MNHEY and CDR2 SMNVEV (reference sequence). The CDR3 consists of 12 residues. V dropped 9 bases and J dropped 6 bases, with 12 bases sitting between them. CDR3 sequence: CASTSQRNIQYF. CDR3 DNA: TGTGCCAGTACCTCTCAAAGAAACATTCAGTACTTC.

Note on this clone: The same CDR3 arises from other DNA sequences in this sample as well. The chain joins TRBV29-1 to TRBJ2-5, with 7 bases fitting TRBD2. The CDR3 spans 16 residues. The V gene end was trimmed by 3 bases and the J gene end by 7 bases; junction bases not matched to a gene: 17. Germline CDR1 reads SQVTM; CDR2 reads ANQGSEA. CDR3 nucleotides: TGCAGCGTTGAGGGGCCGTTCGGAGCGGGGCCCGGGACCCAGTACTTC. This sequence encodes CSVEGPFGAGPGTQYF.

In DNA form, the CDR3 reads TGTGCCAGCAGCTTAGGGGTCCAGAGATTCTCTGGAAACACCATATATTTT. Residues: CASSLGVQRFSGNTIYF. This chain links TRBV7-2 with TRBJ1-3; D gene unclear. The ends were cut back, 1 base at V and 0 bases at J, with 13 bases in the middle. CDR3 length: 17 residues. Germline V CDR1 and CDR2: SGHTA, FQGNSA. Based on the CDR3 plus reference TRBV7-2 and TRBJ1-3, the full variable domain is GAGVSQSPSNKVTEKGKDVELRCDPISGHTALYWYRQSLGQGLEFLIYFQGNSAPDKSGLPSDRFSAERTGGSVSTLTIQRTQQEDSAVYLCASSLGVQRFSGNTIYFGEGSWLTVV.

V is TRBV4-1 and J is TRBJ2-5, with 7 nucleotides matching TRBD2. The germline V gene has CDR1 MGHRA and CDR2 YSYEKL. The CDR3 runs to 17 residues. Trimming took 0 bases from V and 7 from J; bases not matched to a gene: 14. The CDR3 loop is CASSQDFSEGPGGTQYF. CDR3 nucleotides: TGCGCCAGCAGCCAAGATTTTTCGGAGGGACCGGGGGGGACCCAGTACTTC.

The rearrangement links TRBV4-1 to TRBJ1-2, with 8 bases identical to TRBD1. Germline CDR1 and CDR2: MGHRA and YSYEKL. This CDR3 is built from 16 residues. J lost 7 bases, V lost 2 bases, and 12 bases had no gene match. CDR3 in amino acids: CASSQLTGVTIGGYTF. The CDR3 bases are TGCGCCAGCAGCCAACTGACAGGGGTAACTATTGGTGGCTACACCTTC.

This chain links TRBV5-1 with TRBJ2-7, with 10 bases identical to TRBD1. After removal of 4 bases from V and 9 bases from J, the junction contained 13 bases not matched to a gene. The V gene's germline CDR1 is SGHRS and CDR2 YFSETQ. The CDR3 is 15 amino acids. CDR3 sequence: CASSAKTGGATRQYF. The CDR3 nucleotides are TGCGCCAGCAGCGCAAAGACAGGGGGCGCAACCCGGCAGTACTTC.

The chain is built from TRBV6-6 and TRBJ2-3; D is undetermined. Trimming removed 4 bases from V and 0 bases from J, with 11 bases in between. Germline V CDR1 and CDR2: MNHNY, SVGAGI (reference sequence). CDR3 length: 15 residues. The CDR3 nucleotides read TGTGCCAGCAGTTGGACCGAGACTAGCACAGATACGCAGTATTTT. This gives the protein CASSWTETSTDTQYF.

This chain joins TRBV27 and TRBJ2-3, with 7 bases lining up with TRBD2. Unmatched junction bases numbered 9, after V lost 7 bases and J lost 2 bases. Per germline, CDR1 MNHEY and CDR2 SMNVEV (reference sequence). This CDR3 comprises 15 residues. Written as DNA, the CDR3 is TGTGCCAGCACCGCCTGGGGAGGGTCCACAGATACGCAGTATTTT. This gives the protein CASTAWGGSTDTQYF.

The V and J genes are TRBV5-1 and TRBJ1-1; 7 bases line up with TRBD1. The germline CDR1 and CDR2 sequences are SGHRS and YFSETQ. The CDR3 is 15 amino acids. The V gene end was trimmed by 0 bases and the J gene end by 13 bases; junction bases not matched to a gene: 15. CDR3: CASSLDGTGRGAFFF. CDR3 DNA sequence: TGCGCCAGCAGCTTGGACGGGACGGGCAGGGGGGCATTTTTCTTT.

The sample holds many counts of this clone. V and J are TRBV5-1 and TRBJ2-6; the D is unclear. V shed 2 bases and J shed 2 bases, with 5 bases lying between them. The V gene's germline CDR1 is SGHRS and CDR2 YFSETQ. The CDR3 consists of 14 residues. This CDR3 reads CASSFGPGANVLTF. CDR3 nucleotide sequence: TGCGCCAGCAGCTTTGGTCCTGGGGCCAACGTCCTGACTTTC.

This clone was seen a single time. The J gene is TRBJ1-1, the V gene TRBV5-5; D is possibly TRBD1 (6 bases). Germline values: CDR1 SGHKS, CDR2 YYEKEE (reference sequence). V was clipped by 1 base and J by 5 bases, with 12 bases between them. The CDR3 length is 14 residues. CDR3 in DNA: TGTGCCAGCAGCTTGCTGGACAGTCAGACTGAAGCTTTCTTT. Its protein product is CASSLLDSQTEAFF.

This clone appeared a few times. The CDR3 nucleotides read TGTGCCAGTTCCGGACAGGGTTGGATGAACACTGAAGCTTTCTTT. Its protein is CASSGQGWMNTEAFF. V gene TRBV19 combines with J gene TRBJ1-1; TRBD1 matches at 8 bases. Germline CDR1 reads LNHDA; CDR2 reads SQIVND (reference sequence). The CDR3 loop spans 15 amino acids. The V segment lost 8 bases and the J segment 0 bases; nucleotides outside the gene matches: 8.

This clone has just a few counts. This chain connects TRBV29-1 to TRBJ2-5; 13 bases map to TRBD2. This CDR3 comprises 14 residues. The ends lost 5 bases at V and 5 bases at J; junction bases unmatched: 5. Per germline, CDR1 SQVTM and CDR2 ANQGSEA. The CDR3 nucleotides read TGCAGCGTTACACTAGCGGGGGGGAAGGAGACCCAGTACTTC. Translated, it gives CSVTLAGGKETQYF.

The chain joins TRBV6-1 to TRBJ1-2, with D perhaps matching TRBD1 (5 bases). Trimming left V 1 base short and J 7 bases short, with 13 bases between. The CDR3 has 14 amino acids. Germline loops: CDR1 MNHNS, CDR2 SASEGT. The CDR3 region has the DNA TGTGCCAGCAGTGAAGGGGGGAGTTATGGTGGCTACACCTTC. Translating it yields CASSEGGSYGGYTF.

V gene TRBV11-3 combines with J gene TRBJ1-6; TRBD1 is a possible D gene (5 bases). Germline CDR1 SGHNT, CDR2 YENEEA. The CDR3 runs to 14 residues. Trimming removed 5 bases at V and 8 bases at J, with 13 bases between. The CDR3 region is CASSLRGGDSPLHF. CDR3 nucleotide sequence: TGTGCCAGCAGCCTCCGGGGGGGAGATTCACCCCTCCACTTT.

V usage is TRBV3-1 (or the pseudogene TRBV3-2) and J usage is TRBJ2-5; D is perhaps TRBD2 (6 bases). The CDR3 has 13 amino acids. The V end lost 4 bases, the J end lost 1 base, and 7 bases lay between the germline ends. CDR1 and CDR2 (germline): LGHDT, YNNKEL (reference sequence). Here the CDR3 reads CASSPGLQETQYF. The CDR3 bases are TGTGCCAGCAGCCCGGGACTCCAAGAGACCCAGTACTTC.

With respect to this clone: The junction departs from the called germline gene at one end, perhaps through a read error. V is TRBV4-2 and J is TRBJ2-3, with 9 bases fitting TRBD2. Per the germline V gene, CDR1 is LGHNA and CDR2 is YNFKEQ. The CDR3 runs 15 residues. CDR3 sequence reads: CAGSQGSGGDDTQYF. The CDR3, as DNA: TGTGCCGGCAGCCAAGGTAGCGGGGGCGATGATACGCAGTATTTT.

This clone was counted between two and nine times. V gene TRBV3-1 (or the pseudogene TRBV3-2) combines with J gene TRBJ2-2, with D perhaps TRBD1 (5 bases). The germline CDR1 and CDR2 sequences are LGHDT and YNNKEL (reference sequence). The ends were cut back, 4 bases at V and 2 bases at J, with 8 bases in the middle. This CDR3 is 14 amino acids long. CDR3 bases: TGTGCCAGCAGCCGGGGCATTAACACCGGGGAGCTGTTTTTT. Its translation is CASSRGINTGELFF.

The rearrangement links TRBV4-2 to TRBJ2-1, with 10 bases matching TRBD2. Germline lookup yields CDR1 LGHNA and CDR2 YNFKEQ. V lost 5 bases, J lost 0 bases, and 1 base stayed unmatched. The CDR3 consists of 15 residues. Written as DNA, the CDR3 is TGTGCCAGCAGCATAGCGGGGGGCTCCTACAATGAGCAGTTCTTC. This gives the protein CASSIAGGSYNEQFF.

CDR3 loop: CASSLSWGAPYEQYF. The CDR3 coding sequence is TGTGCCAGCAGTTTATCCTGGGGAGCCCCCTACGAGCAGTACTTC. The J gene is TRBJ2-7, the V gene TRBV27; TRBD2 might be the D (5 bases). The germline V gene encodes CDR1 MNHEY and CDR2 SMNVEV (reference sequence). CDR3 length: 15 amino acids. V lost 0 bases, J lost 2 bases, and 11 bases lay in between.

This clone was counted a few times. This sequence joins TRBV27 and TRBJ1-3; 8 bases map to TRBD1. Per the germline V gene, CDR1 is MNHEY and CDR2 is SMNVEV (reference sequence). The ends lost 6 bases at V and 3 bases at J; junction bases unmatched: 4. The CDR3 has 14 residues. The CDR3 bases are TGTGCCAGCAGGCCCACAGGGGGTGGAAACACCATATATTTT. Amino acid sequence: CASRPTGGGNTIYF.

The chain combines TRBV6-5 with TRBJ1-1, with 7 bases matching TRBD1. The CDR3 is 12 amino acids. Germline CDR1 and CDR2: MNHEY and SVGAGI. Losses at the gene ends were 6 bases for V and 6 bases for J; bases not matched to a gene: 4. The chain's CDR3 is CASRTGRAEAFF. The DNA of the CDR3 is TGTGCCAGCAGGACAGGGCGCGCTGAAGCTTTCTTT.